The following is a T cell receptor beta chain sequence with its context. As yet, its antigen is unknown. At one end the junction does not follow the germline gene, possibly because of a read error. These data originate in a study of T cells after yellow fever vaccination. Study-level findings and limits: Few clonotypes appeared in both CD4 and CD8 compartments.

A universal primer site and UMIs were added as TCR cDNA was made by 5'RACE template switching. TCRdb fed the 5' RACE reads into MiXCR, producing one record per CDR3 protein. In the table there are 300,000 to 450,000 distinct CDR3 sequences, around 6.4% of which are singletons. This CDR3 has 16 residues. Germline values: CDR1 ENHRY, CDR2 SYGVKD. J is TRBJ2-5 and V is TRBV10-3; the match to TRBD2 covers 8 bases. The receptor was derived from a man younger than 40 who received the YFV17D yellow fever vaccine. Sequenced material: PBMCs, taken 5 days after the yellow fever booster vaccination. The CDR3 protein is CAISESISGGPGTHYF. CDR3 DNA: TGTGCCATCAGTGAGTCGATTTCGGGAGGGCCTGGGACCCATTACTTC.